Below, 5 T cell receptor beta chains from the same sample are listed, as sequenced in a study of T cells in Graves' hyperthyroidism and ophthalmopathy. What was amplified from RNA transcripts were TCR beta CDR3 regions. HTBI primers were the set used in a first-round RT-PCR of the TCR CDR3. One entry per CDR3 protein, called by TCRdb with MiXCR from the multiplex PCR reads. The repertoire has about 570,000 distinct CDR3 sequences, roughly 50% of them found once; the top ten carry over 15%. Sequenced input: peripheral blood or thyroid tissue (not recorded which). The origin of the receptors is an adult woman with Graves' disease, either hyperthyroidism or ophthalmopathy (not recorded which).

Remarks on this clonotype: At one end the junction does not follow the germline gene, possibly because of a read error. CDR3 sequence reads: CASTLQRTMVYTF. CDR3 bases: TGTGCCAGCACCTTACAGCGAACTATGGTGTACACCTTC. The V gene is TRBV7-2, the J gene TRBJ1-2, with unresolved D. CDR3 length: 13 amino acids. The germline gives CDR1 SGHTA, CDR2 FQGNSA. The complete variable domain, with remaining parts taken from reference TRBV7-2 and TRBJ1-2, reads GAGVSQSPSNKVTEKGKDVELRCDPISGHTALYWYRQSLGQGLEFLIYFQGNSAPDKSGLPSDRFSAERTGGSVSTLTIQRTQQEDSAVYLCASTLQRTMVYTFGSGTRLTVV.

The chain has TRBV11-1 and TRBJ2-7; 7 bases are a match to TRBD1. Germline CDR1 reads SGHAT; CDR2 reads FQDESV (reference sequence). This CDR3 comprises 15 residues. With 5 bases clipped from V and 0 bases from J, the junction kept 7 bases outside the gene matches. The CDR3 loop reads CASSPGTANSYEQYF. For the CDR3, the DNA is TGTGCCAGCAGCCCGGGGACAGCCAACTCCTACGAGCAGTACTTC.

This clonotype has just a few counts. This sequence joins TRBV20-1 and TRBJ1-5; perhaps TRBD1 as D (6 bases). Germline CDR1 and CDR2: DFQATT and SNEGSKA (reference sequence). This CDR3 has 12 amino acids. With 5 bases removed from V and 11 bases from J, the gap between germline ends came to 16 bases. The CDR3 DNA reads as TGCAGTGCTGCCCAGGGGTCCCTGTCCCAGCATTTT. Protein: CSAAQGSLSQHF.

This clonotype appeared a single time. One junction end disagrees with the germline gene, perhaps due to a read error. The chain employs TRBV11-2 and TRBJ2-6; possibly TRBD1 for D (6 bases). The CDR3 has 13 residues. The germline V gene has CDR1 SGHAT and CDR2 FQNNGV. The CDR3 reads CASSWDIGVTEAF. CDR3 coding DNA: TGTGCCAGCAGCTGGGACATTGGCGTTACTGAAGCTTTC.

This sequence joins TRBV10-3 and TRBJ1-1, with 9 bases matching TRBD1. V dropped 11 bases and J dropped 1; count of bases not matched to a gene: 2. CDR3 length equals 12 residues. Germline V CDR1 and CDR2: ENHRY, SYGVKD. CDR3 coding DNA: TGTGCCGTACAGGGGGCGAACACTGAAGCTTTCTTT. It codes for CAVQGANTEAFF.